This TCR beta chain was identified during a study of blood T cells in healthy people across ages. Study-wide context: Researchers report that template switching captured about one barcoded beta molecule per two T cells.

A sample-barcoded 5' primer and a J-beta primer mix were used in a second PCR of roughly 7 to 11 cycles. Via MiXCR, TCRdb re-called the 5' RACE reads, giving one row per CDR3 protein. Of some 790,000 distinct CDR3 sequences listed, more than 25% are singletons. The germline V gene has CDR1 MNHEY and CDR2 SVGEGT. This CDR3 contains 15 residues. This chain connects TRBV6-2 or TRBV6-3 to TRBJ2-7, with 10 bases identical to TRBD1. The J call may be mistaken, given a closer DNA end match to TRBJ2-4. The receptor was derived from a woman of 80 years or more in good health. The sequenced sample was blood. The chain's CDR3 is CASNRGDRGWDIQYF. The CDR3 nucleotides are TGTGCCAGCAATAGAGGGGACAGGGGTTGGGACATTCAGTACTTC.